Presented here are 13 T cell receptor beta chains from one specimen sequenced in a study of regulatory T cells in long-lasting Graves disease. The TCR beta library used iRepertoire HTBI primers with Arm-PCR amplification of CDR3. TCRdb itself ran the multiplex PCR reads through MiXCR, one entry per CDR3 protein. The repertoire consists of roughly 380,000 distinct CDR3 sequences, with around a sixth occurring once and the leading ten covering 20% to 25%. Specified time point: newly diagnosed GD, antithyroid drugs for less than 3 months. PBMC-derived RNA was used for the TCR library. The sample in question was peripheral blood mononuclear cells (PBMCs), obtained at new diagnosis, from a patient treated with antithyroid drugs. The receptors derive from a female donor with Graves disease.

There are a few counts of this clonotype. This chain links TRBV12-5 with TRBJ2-3, with D possibly TRBD1 on 6 matching bases. CDR1 and CDR2 (germline): LGHNT, FRNRAP. This CDR3 comprises 15 residues. The V gene lost 10 bases and the J gene lost 5 bases, with 22 bases spanning the gap. The CDR3 protein is CANLARRTVRDTQYF. CDR3 coding DNA: TGTGCTAATTTGGCTCGTAGGACAGTAAGAGATACGCAGTATTTT.

The rearrangement joins TRBV7-9 to TRBJ2-3; the D is unclear. The CDR3 runs to 13 residues. The ends were cut back, 4 bases at V and 7 bases at J, with 12 bases in the middle. Germline CDR1 SEHNR, CDR2 FQNEAQ (reference sequence). The CDR3 DNA reads as TGTGCCAGCAGCTACCCGACAAGGCATACGCAGTATTTT. Residues: CASSYPTRHTQYF.

The V and J genes are TRBV7-2 and TRBJ2-1; D assignment may be TRBD1 or TRBD2 (6 bases each). The CDR3 sequence is 16 residues long. CDR1 is SGHTA, CDR2 FQGNSA, per germline. V lost 4 bases, J lost 0 bases, and 13 bases lay in between. CDR3 coding DNA: TGTGCCAGCAGCTCCGGGGGACAAAGCTCCTACAATGAGCAGTTCTTC. Residues: CASSSGGQSSYNEQFF.

The chain is built from TRBV20-1 and TRBJ2-7; D may be TRBD2 (7 bases). Germline CDR1 and CDR2: DFQATT and SNEGSKA (reference sequence). V was clipped by 5 bases and J by 0 bases, with 20 bases between them. The CDR3 has 16 residues. The chain's CDR3 is CSARGRGYISSYEQYF. CDR3 nucleotides: TGCAGTGCTCGGGGGCGGGGGTATATAAGCTCCTACGAGCAGTACTTC.

The chain couples TRBV12-3 or TRBV12-4 to TRBJ2-1; 7 bases map to TRBD2. After removal of 3 bases from V and 0 bases from J, the junction contained 5 bases not matched to a gene. This CDR3 spans 16 amino acids. CDR3 DNA sequence: TGTGCCAGCAGTTTTTCTGTAGCGGGCTCCTACAATGAGCAGTTCTTC. The encoded protein is CASSFSVAGSYNEQFF.

The chain carries TRBV6-1 and TRBJ2-7, with 8 bases matching TRBD2. Germline V CDR1 and CDR2: MNHNS, SASEGT. V was pared by 7 bases and J by 2 bases, with 4 bases of the junction left unmatched. This CDR3 has 13 residues. The CDR3 is CASNVAGTYEQYF. As DNA, the CDR3 is TGTGCCAGCAATGTAGCGGGAACCTACGAGCAGTACTTC.

In its sample, this clonotype was seen many times. CDR3 nucleotide sequence: TGCAGCGCTAGGACAGGGACGCTATCTGAAGCTTTCTTT. Protein sequence: CSARTGTLSEAFF. The chain joins TRBV29-1 to TRBJ1-1; TRBD1 aligns across 8 bases. The CDR3 length is 13 residues. The germline V gene has CDR1 SQVTM and CDR2 ANQGSEA. V was clipped by 7 bases and J by 6 bases; unmatched bases: 10.

This clonotype occurred many times. The chain uses TRBV20-1 and TRBJ2-1; no clear D. The V gene lost 7 bases and the J gene lost 0 bases, with 7 bases spanning the gap. Looked up from germline, CDR1 is DFQATT and CDR2 is SNEGSKA (reference sequence). The CDR3 totals 12 residues. CDR3 DNA sequence: TGCAGTGTTGGCGGCTCCTACAATGAGCAGTTCTTC. This sequence encodes CSVGGSYNEQFF.

This clonotype was counted at least ten times. This chain links TRBV28 with TRBJ1-2; no definite D call. The CDR3 has 14 residues. Trimming pared 5 bases from V and 3 bases from J, leaving 13 bases between. Per germline, CDR1 MDHEN and CDR2 SYDVKM. DNA for the CDR3: TGTGCCAGCAGTCCCCGGGAGGGTTACTATGGCTACACCTTC. Its translation: CASSPREGYYGYTF.

The chain carries TRBV20-1 and TRBJ1-3, with 10 bases aligning to TRBD1. The CDR3 is made up of 16 amino acids. CDR1 DFQATT and CDR2 SNEGSKA come from the germline V gene (reference sequence). Trimming removed 6 bases from V and 6 bases from J; junction bases left unmatched: 14. Written as DNA, the CDR3 is TGCAGTGCCGAGTATCTTGGGACAGGGGATGAAAACACCATATATTTT. It translates to CSAEYLGTGDENTIYF.

Ten or more counts support this clonotype. The rearrangement links TRBV24-1 to TRBJ2-7, with 10 bases lining up with TRBD2. V lost 10 bases, J lost 0 bases, and 2 bases stayed unmatched. The germline CDR1 and CDR2 sequences are KGHDR and SFDVKD. The CDR3 totals 13 residues. The CDR3 region has the DNA TGTGCCACTACTAGCGGGGACTCCTACGAGCAGTACTTC. Encoded protein: CATTSGDSYEQYF.

This clonotype was seen a few times. V gene TRBV6-1 combines with J gene TRBJ1-6; the D gene is possibly TRBD1 (6 bases). CDR1 is MNHNS and CDR2 is SASEGT in the germline V gene. Trimming stripped 6 bases from V and 10 bases from J, with 10 bases between. The CDR3 consists of 12 residues. CDR3 DNA sequence: TGTGCCAGCAGCAGGGGTCACTCACCCCTCCACTTT. It codes for CASSRGHSPLHF.

This clonotype has ten or more counts. V is TRBV28 and J is TRBJ2-7; TRBD1 or TRBD2 may be the D gene (6 bases each). The CDR3 runs 11 residues. The V end lost 9 bases, the J end lost 5 bases, and 11 bases lay between the germline ends. CDR1 and CDR2 from the germline V gene are MDHEN and SYDVKM. The DNA of the CDR3 is TGTGCCAGTTTCGGGGGCCACGAGCAGTACTTC. This codes for CASFGGHEQYF.